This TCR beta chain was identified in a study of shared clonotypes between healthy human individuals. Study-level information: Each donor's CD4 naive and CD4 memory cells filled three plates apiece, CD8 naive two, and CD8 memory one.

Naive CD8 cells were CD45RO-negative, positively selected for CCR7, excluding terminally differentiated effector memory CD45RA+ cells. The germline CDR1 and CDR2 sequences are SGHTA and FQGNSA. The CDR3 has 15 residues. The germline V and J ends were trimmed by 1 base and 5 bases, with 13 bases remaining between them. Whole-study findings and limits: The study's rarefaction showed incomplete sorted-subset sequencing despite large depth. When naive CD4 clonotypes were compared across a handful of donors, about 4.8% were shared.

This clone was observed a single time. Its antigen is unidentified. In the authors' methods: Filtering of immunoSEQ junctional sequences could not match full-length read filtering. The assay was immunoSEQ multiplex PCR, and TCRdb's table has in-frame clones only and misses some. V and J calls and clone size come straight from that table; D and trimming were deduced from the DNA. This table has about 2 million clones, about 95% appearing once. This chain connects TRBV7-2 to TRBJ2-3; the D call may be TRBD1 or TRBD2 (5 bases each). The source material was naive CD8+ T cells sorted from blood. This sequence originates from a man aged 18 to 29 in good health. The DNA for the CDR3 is TGTGCCAGCAGCTTAGTGTCGCCTGGGGGAGATACGCAGTATTTT. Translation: CASSLVSPGGDTQYF. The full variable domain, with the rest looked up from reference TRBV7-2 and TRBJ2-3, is GAGVSQSPSNKVTEKGKDVELRCDPISGHTALYWYRQSLGQGLEFLIYFQGNSAPDKSGLPSDRFSAERTGGSVSTLTIQRTQQEDSAVYLCASSLVSPGGDTQYFGPGTRLTVL.